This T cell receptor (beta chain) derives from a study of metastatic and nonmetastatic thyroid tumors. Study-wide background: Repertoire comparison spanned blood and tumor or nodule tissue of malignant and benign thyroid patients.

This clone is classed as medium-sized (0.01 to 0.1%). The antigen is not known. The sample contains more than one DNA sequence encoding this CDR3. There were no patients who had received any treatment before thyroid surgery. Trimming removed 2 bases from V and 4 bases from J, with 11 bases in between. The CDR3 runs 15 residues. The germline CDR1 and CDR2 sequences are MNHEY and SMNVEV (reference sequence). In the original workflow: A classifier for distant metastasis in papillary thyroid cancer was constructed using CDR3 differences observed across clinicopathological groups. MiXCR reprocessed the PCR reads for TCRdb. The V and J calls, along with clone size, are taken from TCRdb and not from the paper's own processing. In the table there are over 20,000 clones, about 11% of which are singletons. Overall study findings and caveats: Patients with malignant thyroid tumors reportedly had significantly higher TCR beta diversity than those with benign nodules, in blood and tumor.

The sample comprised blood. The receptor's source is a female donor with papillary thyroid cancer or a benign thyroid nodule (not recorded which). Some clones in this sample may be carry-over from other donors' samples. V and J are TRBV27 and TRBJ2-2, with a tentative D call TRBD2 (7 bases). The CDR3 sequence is CASSLRGAGTGELFF. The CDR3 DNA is TGTGCCAGCAGTTTACGGGGGGCGGGCACCGGGGAGCTGTTTTTT.